This T cell receptor (beta chain) was documented in a study of early T cells in non-severe SARS-CoV-2 infection. The CDR3 totals 13 residues. The V and J ends lost 6 bases and 5 bases respectively, with 13 bases between them. The germline CDR1 and CDR2 sequences are MNHEY and SVGAGI. One entry per CDR3 protein results from TCRdb running MiXCR on the 5' RACE reads. The sample includes about 47,000 distinct CDR3 sequences, roughly a tenth of them seen just once. The rearrangement links TRBV6-5 to TRBJ1-2; possibly TRBD1 for D (6 bases). The source is an adult who was a healthcare worker with PCR-confirmed SARS-CoV-2 infection or an uninfected control (not recorded which). Sequences were derived from whole blood, sampled at baseline. CDR3 protein: CASSSGQSYGYTF. CDR3 in DNA: TGTGCCAGCAGCTCCGGACAGTCATATGGCTACACCTTC.